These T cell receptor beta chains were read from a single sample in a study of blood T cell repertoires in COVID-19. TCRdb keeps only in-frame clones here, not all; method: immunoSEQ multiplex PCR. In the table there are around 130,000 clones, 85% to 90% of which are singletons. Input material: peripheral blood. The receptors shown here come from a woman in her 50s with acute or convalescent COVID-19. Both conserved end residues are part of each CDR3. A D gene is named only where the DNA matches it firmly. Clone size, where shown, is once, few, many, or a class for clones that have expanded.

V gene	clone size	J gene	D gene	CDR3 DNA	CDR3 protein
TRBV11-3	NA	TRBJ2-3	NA	TGTGCCAGCACCCCGTCTTCCGGGAGAAAAGATACGCAGTATTTT	CASTPSSGRKDTQYF
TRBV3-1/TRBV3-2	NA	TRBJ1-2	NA	TGTGCCAGCAGCGTCGAAAGGGGAACCTATGGCTACACCTTC	CASSVERGTYGYTF
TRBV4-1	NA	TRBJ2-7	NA	TGCGCCAGCAGCCAAGGGGGGGGCAACGAGCAGTACTTC	CASSQGGGNEQYF
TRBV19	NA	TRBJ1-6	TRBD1	TGTGCCAGTACCAAAACAGGGGTGCCAGATTCACCCCTCCACTTT	CASTKTGVPDSPLHF
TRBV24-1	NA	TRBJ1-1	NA	TGTGCCACCAGTGACTCGGGCACTGAAGCTTTCTTT	CATSDSGTEAFF
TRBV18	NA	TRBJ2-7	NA	TGTGCCAGCCAGCTAGAGCGCCAATCCTACGAGCAGTACTTC	CASQLERQSYEQYF
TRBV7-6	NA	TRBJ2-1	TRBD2	TGTGCCAGCAGCTTAGGGGCTAGCGGGTATGAGCAGTTCTTC	CASSLGASGYEQFF
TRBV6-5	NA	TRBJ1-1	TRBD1	TGTGCCAGCAGTTACTCCGGGACAGCTAACACTGAAGCTTTCTTT	CASSYSGTANTEAFF
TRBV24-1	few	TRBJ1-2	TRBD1	TGTGCCACCAGTCCACGGACAGGGGGTAGCTACACCTTC	CATSPRTGGSYTF
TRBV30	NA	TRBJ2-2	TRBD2	TGTGCCTGGAGTAGCGGGAATACCGGGGAGCTGTTTTTT	CAWSSGNTGELFF
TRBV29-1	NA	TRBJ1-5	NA	TGCAGCGTTGGACTGAACAATCAGCCCCAGCATTTT	CSVGLNNQPQHF
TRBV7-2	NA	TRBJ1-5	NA	TGTGCCAGCAGCTTACAGTTGAGCAATCAGCCCCAGCATTTT	CASSLQLSNQPQHF
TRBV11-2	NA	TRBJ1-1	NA	TGTGCCAGCAGCCTACAAGAGGACACTGAAGCTTTCTTT	CASSLQEDTEAFF
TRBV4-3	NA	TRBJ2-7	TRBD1	TGCGCCAGCAGCCAAGATGCCAGGGGGCAGCACGAGCAGTACTTC	CASSQDARGQHEQYF
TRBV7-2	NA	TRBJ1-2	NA	TGTGCCAGCACCTACTCATCCTCGGGAGGGGGAGGGGGCTACACCTTC	CASTYSSSGGGGGYTF
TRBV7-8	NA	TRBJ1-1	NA	TGTGCCAGCAGCACACATGGGGGGGGCGCAACTGAAGCTTTCTTT	CASSTHGGGATEAFF
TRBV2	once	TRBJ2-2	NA	TGTGCCAGCACCGAACAGGCCACCGGGGAGCTGTTTTTT	CASTEQATGELFF
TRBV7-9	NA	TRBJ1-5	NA	TGTGCCAGCAGCTCGTCGGGGGGACAAACTCAGCCCCAGCATTTT	CASSSSGGQTQPQHF
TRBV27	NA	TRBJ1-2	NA	TGTGCCAGCAGTTTATCAAGGCCCCTCAGGGAGGGAGTAAACTATGGCTACACCTTC	CASSLSRPLREGVNYGYTF
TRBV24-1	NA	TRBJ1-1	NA	TGTGCCACCAGTGCCTCGGACAGTTTGAACACTGAAGCTTTCTTT	CATSASDSLNTEAFF
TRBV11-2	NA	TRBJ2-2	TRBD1	TGTGCCAGCAGCTCGGGACAGGAAAACACCGGGGAGCTGTTTTTT	CASSSGQENTGELFF
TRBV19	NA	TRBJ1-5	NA	TGTGCCAGTAGTATAGATCCCTATCAGCCCCAGCATTTT	CASSIDPYQPQHF
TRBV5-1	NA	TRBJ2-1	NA	TGCGCCAGCAGCTTGGCCGAGTCTAAGAACAATGAGCAGTTCTTC	CASSLAESKNNEQFF
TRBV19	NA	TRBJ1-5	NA	TGTGCCAGTAGTATAGGCCCCCTTTGGATCAGGGAGGGGGGTCAGCCCCAGCATTTT	CASSIGPLWIREGGQPQHF
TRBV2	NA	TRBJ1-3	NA	TGTGCCAGCAGACAGGACTCTGGAAACACCATATATTTT	CASRQDSGNTIYF
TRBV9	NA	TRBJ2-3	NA	TGTGCCAGCAGCTTTCGGGGGGCCGGAGATACGCAGTATTTT	CASSFRGAGDTQYF
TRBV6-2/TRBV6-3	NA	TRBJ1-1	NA	TGTGCCAGCAGTTACTCGTTTGCGGGTGTGAACACTGAAGCTTTCTTT	CASSYSFAGVNTEAFF
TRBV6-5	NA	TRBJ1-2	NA	TGTGCCAGCAACCCGCGGGGCGCATACTATGGCTACACCTTC	CASNPRGAYYGYTF
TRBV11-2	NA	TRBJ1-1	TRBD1	TGTGCCAGCAGCAAAGTCAGGGGGCACACTGAAGCTTTCTTT	CASSKVRGHTEAFF
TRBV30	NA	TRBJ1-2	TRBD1	TGTGCCTGGAACCCGGACAGGGTTTCTAACTATGGCTACACCTTC	CAWNPDRVSNYGYTF
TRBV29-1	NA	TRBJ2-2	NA	TGCAGCGTTGAAGGGGGAGGCATCGGGGAGCTGTTTTTT	CSVEGGGIGELFF
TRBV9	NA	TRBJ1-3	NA	TGTGCCAGCAGCGTAGATGTCCCAGGTCACTCTGGAAACACCATATATTTT	CASSVDVPGHSGNTIYF
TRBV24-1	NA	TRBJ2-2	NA	TGTGCCACCAGCGGGTGGGGCACTAACACCGGGGAGCTGTTTTTT	CATSGWGTNTGELFF
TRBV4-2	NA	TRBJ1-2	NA	TGTGCCAGCAGCCAGCTGGACAGAGCTAACTATGGCTACACCTTC	CASSQLDRANYGYTF
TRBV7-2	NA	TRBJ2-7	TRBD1	TGTGCCAGCAGCAACCCCGCTGGGACAGGACACTACGAGCAGTACTTC	CASSNPAGTGHYEQYF
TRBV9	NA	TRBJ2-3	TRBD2	TGTGCCAGCAGCCCTAGCGGGACCAGCACAGATACGCAGTATTTT	CASSPSGTSTDTQYF
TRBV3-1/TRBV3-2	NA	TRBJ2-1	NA	TGTGCCAGCAGCCAAGATCAACGGGAGATCCACAATGAGCAGTTCTTC	CASSQDQREIHNEQFF
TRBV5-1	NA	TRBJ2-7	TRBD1	TGCGCCAGCAGCTCACAGGGGGCAACGGGGGAGCAGTACTTC	CASSSQGATGEQYF
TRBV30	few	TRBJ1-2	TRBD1	TGTGCCTGGAAAGGACAGGGTTATGGCTACACCTTC	CAWKGQGYGYTF
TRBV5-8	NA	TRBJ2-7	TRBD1	TGTGCCAGCAGCCCGACAGGGACCGAGCAGTACTTC	CASSPTGTEQYF
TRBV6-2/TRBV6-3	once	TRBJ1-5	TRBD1	TGTGCCAGCAGTTACGACAGGGGGCAGAATCAGCCCCAGCATTTT	CASSYDRGQNQPQHF
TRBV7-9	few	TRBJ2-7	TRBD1	TGTGCCAGCAGCCCCCTGCAGGGGGACAACTCCTACGAGCAGTACTTC	CASSPLQGDNSYEQYF